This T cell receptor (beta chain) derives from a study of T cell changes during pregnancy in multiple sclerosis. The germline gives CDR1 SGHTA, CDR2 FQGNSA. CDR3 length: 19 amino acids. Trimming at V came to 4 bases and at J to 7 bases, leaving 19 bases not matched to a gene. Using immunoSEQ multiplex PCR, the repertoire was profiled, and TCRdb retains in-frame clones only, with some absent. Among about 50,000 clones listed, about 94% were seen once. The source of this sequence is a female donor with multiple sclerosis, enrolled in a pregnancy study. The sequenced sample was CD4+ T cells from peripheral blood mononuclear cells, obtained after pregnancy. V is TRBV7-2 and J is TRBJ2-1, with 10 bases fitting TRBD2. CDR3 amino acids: CASSSPSGSVSLGGNEQFF. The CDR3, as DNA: TGTGCCAGCAGCTCCCCTAGCGGGAGTGTTTCGTTGGGTGGGAATGAGCAGTTCTTC.